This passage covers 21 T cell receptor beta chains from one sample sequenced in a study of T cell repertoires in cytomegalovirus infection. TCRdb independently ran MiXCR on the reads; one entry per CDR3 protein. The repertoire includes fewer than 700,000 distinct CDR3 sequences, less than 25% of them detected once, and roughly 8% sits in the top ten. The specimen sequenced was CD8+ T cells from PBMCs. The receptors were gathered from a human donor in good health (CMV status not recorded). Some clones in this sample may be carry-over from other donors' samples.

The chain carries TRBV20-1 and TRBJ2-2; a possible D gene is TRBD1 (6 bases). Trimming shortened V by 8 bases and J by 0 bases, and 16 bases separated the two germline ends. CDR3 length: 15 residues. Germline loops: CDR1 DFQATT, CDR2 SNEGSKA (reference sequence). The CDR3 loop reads CSTQGSVPNTGELFF. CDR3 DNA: TGCAGTACACAGGGATCAGTACCGAACACCGGGGAGCTGTTTTTT.

Written as DNA, the CDR3 is TGCAGTGCTAGTTTGGGGACTGATATCATGCCCCAGCATTTT. It specifies CSASLGTDIMPQHF. The V and J genes are TRBV20-1 and TRBJ1-5; maybe TRBD1 (5 bases). Trimming took 3 bases from V and 9 from J, leaving 18 bases between them. Germline CDR1 is DFQATT and CDR2 is SNEGSKA (reference sequence). The CDR3 has 14 amino acids.

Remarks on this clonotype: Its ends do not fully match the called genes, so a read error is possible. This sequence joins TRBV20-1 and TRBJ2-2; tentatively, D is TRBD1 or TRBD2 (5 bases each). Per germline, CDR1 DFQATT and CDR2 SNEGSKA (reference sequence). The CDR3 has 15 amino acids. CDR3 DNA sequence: TGCAGTGCTAGAGATCGACAGAAGAACACCGGGGAGCCGTTTTTT. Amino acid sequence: CSARDRQKNTGEPFF.

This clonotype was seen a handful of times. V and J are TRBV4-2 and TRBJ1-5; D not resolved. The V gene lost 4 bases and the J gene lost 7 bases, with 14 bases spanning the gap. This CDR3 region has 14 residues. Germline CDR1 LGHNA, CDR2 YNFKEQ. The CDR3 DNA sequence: TGTGCCAGCAGCCCAGACGGTAGCGTACAGCCCCAGCATTTT. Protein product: CASSPDGSVQPQHF.

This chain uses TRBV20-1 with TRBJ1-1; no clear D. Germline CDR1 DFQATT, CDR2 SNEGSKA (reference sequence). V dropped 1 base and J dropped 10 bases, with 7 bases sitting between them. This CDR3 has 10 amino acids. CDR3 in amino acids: CSARVSIAFF. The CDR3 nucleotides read TGCAGTGCTAGAGTCTCAATAGCTTTCTTT.

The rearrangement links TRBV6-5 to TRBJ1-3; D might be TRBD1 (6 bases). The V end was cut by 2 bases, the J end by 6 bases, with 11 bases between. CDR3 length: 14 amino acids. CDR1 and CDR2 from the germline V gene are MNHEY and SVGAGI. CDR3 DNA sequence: TGTGCCAGCAGTTACCGCCACAGGGAAAACACCATATATTTT. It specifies CASSYRHRENTIYF.

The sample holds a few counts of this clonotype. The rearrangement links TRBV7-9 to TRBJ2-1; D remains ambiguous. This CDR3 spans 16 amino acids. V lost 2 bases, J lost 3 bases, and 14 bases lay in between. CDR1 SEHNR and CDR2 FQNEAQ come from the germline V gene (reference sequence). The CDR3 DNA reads TGTGCCAGCAGCTTAAGGAAAGGTGCGATCTACAATGAGCAGTTCTTC. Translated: CASSLRKGAIYNEQFF.

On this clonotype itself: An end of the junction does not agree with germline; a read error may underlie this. The chain's CDR3 is CASSPDLPSSYNEQFF. The CDR3 DNA reads as TGTGCCAGCAGCCCGGACTTGCCGAGCTCCTACAATGAGCAGTTCTTC. V is TRBV4-1 and J is TRBJ2-1, with D maybe TRBD2 (5 bases). This CDR3 has 16 amino acids. Germline V gene data show CDR1 as MGHRA and CDR2 as YSYEKL.

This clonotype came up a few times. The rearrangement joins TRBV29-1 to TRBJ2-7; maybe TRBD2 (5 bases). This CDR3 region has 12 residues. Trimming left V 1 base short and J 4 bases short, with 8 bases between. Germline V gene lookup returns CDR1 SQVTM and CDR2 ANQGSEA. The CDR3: CSVEVEGYEQYV. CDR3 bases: TGCAGCGTTGAAGTAGAGGGATACGAGCAGTACGTC.

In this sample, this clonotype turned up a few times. Here the CDR3 reads CASSEFRGLDEQFF. The DNA of the CDR3 is TGTGCCAGCAGTGAATTCAGGGGTTTGGATGAGCAGTTCTTC. The genes are TRBV25-1 and TRBJ2-1, with a tentative D call TRBD1 (6 bases). The length of the CDR3 is 14 residues. Trimming took 1 base from V and 8 from J, leaving 12 bases between them. Germline CDR1 and CDR2: MGHDK and SYGVNS. Together with reference TRBV25-1 and TRBJ2-1, the CDR3 gives the full variable domain: EADIYQTPRYLVIGTGKKITLECSQTMGHDKMYWYQQDPGMELHLIHYSYGVNSTEKGDLSSESTVSRIRTEHFPLTLESARPSHTSQYLCASSEFRGLDEQFFGPGTRLTVL.

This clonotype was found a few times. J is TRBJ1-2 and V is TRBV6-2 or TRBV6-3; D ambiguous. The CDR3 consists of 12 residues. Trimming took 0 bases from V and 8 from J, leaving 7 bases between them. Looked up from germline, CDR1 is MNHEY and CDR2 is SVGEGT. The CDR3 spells CASSYSPLGYTF. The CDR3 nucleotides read TGTGCCAGCAGTTACTCACCCCTGGGCTACACCTTC.

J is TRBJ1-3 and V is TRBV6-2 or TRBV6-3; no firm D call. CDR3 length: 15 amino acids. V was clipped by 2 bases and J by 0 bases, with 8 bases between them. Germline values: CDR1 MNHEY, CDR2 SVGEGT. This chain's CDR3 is CASSYAPSSGNTIYF. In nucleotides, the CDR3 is TGTGCCAGCAGTTACGCACCGAGCTCTGGAAACACCATATATTTT.

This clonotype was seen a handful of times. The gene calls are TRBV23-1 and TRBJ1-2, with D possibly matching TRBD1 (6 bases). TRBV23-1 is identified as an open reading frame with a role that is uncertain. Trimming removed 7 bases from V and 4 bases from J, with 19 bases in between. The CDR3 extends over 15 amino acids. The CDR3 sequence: CASTKGGDIGYGYTF. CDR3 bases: TGCGCCAGCACCAAGGGGGGGGATATCGGCTATGGCTACACCTTC.

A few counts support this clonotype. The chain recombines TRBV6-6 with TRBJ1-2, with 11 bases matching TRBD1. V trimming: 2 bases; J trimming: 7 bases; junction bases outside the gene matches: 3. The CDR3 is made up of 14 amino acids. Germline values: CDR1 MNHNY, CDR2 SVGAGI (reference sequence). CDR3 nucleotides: TGTGCCAGCAGTTACCCGGACAGGGGGCTTGGCTACACCTTC. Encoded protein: CASSYPDRGLGYTF.

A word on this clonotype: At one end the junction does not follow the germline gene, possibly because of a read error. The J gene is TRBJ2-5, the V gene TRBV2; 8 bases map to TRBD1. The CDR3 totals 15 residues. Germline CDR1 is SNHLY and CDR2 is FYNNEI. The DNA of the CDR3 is TGTGCCAACAGTGTGACAGGGGAGATGCGGGAGACCCAGTACTTC. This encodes CANSVTGEMRETQYF.

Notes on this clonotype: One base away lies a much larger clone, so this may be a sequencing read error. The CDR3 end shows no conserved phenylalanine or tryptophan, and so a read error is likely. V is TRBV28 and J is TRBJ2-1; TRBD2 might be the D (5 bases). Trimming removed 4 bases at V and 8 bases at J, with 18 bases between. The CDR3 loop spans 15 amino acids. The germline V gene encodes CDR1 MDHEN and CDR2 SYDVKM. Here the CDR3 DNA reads TGTGCCAGCAGTTGGACCAGTCAAGCGGCGGATGAGCAGTTCATC. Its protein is CASSWTSQAADEQFI.

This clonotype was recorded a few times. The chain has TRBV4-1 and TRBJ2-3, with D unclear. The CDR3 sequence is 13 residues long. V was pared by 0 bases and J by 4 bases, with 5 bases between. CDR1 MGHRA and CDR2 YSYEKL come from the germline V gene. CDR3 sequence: CASSQDVSDTQYF. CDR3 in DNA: TGCGCCAGCAGCCAAGATGTATCAGATACGCAGTATTTT.

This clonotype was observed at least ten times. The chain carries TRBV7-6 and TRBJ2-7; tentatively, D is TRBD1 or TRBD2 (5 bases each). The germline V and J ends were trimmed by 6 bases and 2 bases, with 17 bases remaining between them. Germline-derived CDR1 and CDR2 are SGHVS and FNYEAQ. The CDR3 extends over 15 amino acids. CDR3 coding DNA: TGTGCCAGCAGTTTTAGCGTTGGCAGGGCCTACGAGCAGTACTTC. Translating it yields CASSFSVGRAYEQYF.

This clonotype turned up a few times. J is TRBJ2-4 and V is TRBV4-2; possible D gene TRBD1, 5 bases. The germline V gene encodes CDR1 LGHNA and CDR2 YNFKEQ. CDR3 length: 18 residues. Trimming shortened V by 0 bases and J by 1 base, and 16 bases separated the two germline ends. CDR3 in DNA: TGTGCCAGCAGCCAAGAGTCGCCAGGGATGGTTGCCAAAAACATTCAGTACTTC. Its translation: CASSQESPGMVAKNIQYF.

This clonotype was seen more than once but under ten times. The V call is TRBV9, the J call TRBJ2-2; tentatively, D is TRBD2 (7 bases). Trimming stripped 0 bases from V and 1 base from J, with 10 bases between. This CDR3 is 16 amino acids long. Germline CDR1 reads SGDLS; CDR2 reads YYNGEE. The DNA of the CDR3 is TGTGCCAGCAGCGTAGGCGGGGGCGTGAACACCGGGGAGCTGTTTTTT. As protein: CASSVGGGVNTGELFF.

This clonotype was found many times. The CDR3 is CASSLHGTGGGFEKLFF. CDR3 nucleotide sequence: TGTGCCAGCAGCTTACACGGGACAGGGGGCGGTTTTGAAAAACTGTTTTTT. J is TRBJ1-4 and V is TRBV7-2; 12 positions agree with TRBD1. The CDR3 is 17 amino acids. Per germline, CDR1 SGHTA and CDR2 FQGNSA. The V segment lost 2 bases and the J segment 7 bases; nucleotides outside the gene matches: 8.